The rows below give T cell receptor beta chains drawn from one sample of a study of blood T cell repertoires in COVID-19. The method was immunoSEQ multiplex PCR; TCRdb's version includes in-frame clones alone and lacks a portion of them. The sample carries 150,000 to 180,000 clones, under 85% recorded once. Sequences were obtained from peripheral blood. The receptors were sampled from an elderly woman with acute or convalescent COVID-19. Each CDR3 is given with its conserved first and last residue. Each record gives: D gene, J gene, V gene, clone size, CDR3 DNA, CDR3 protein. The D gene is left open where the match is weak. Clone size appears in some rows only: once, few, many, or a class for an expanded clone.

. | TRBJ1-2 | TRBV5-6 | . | TGTGCCAGCAGCTTGGTGGGCCCCCACACCTTC | CASSLVGPHTF
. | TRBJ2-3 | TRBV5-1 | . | TGCGCCAGCAGCCCCCTAGCGACTAGCACAGATACGCAGTATTTT | CASSPLATSTDTQYF
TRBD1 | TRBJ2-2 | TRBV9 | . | TGTGCCAGCAGCGTAGTGGGACAGGGGGCGACCGGGGAGCTGTTTTTT | CASSVVGQGATGELFF
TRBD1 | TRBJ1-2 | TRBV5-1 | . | TGCGCCAGCAGCCTCGCGGGACAGGCCTCCGGCTACACCTTC | CASSLAGQASGYTF
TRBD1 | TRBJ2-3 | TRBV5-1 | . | TGCGCCAGCAGCGTACAGGGGTTGACAGATACGCAGTATTTT | CASSVQGLTDTQYF
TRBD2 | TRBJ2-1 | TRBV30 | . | TGTGCCTGGAGCCCTATGGGACTAGCGGATAACAATGAGCAGTTCTTC | CAWSPMGLADNNEQFF
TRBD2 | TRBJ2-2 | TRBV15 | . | TGTGCCACCACCCCGGGGGTGGGGAGGGCCGACACCGGGGAGCTGTTTTTT | CATTPGVGRADTGELFF
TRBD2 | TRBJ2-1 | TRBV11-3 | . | TGTGCCAGCAGCTCAGGGTATAGCGGGGGGGGCGGTGAGCAGTTCTTC | CASSSGYSGGGGEQFF
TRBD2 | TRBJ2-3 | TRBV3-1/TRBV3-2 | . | TGTGCCAGCAGCGTAGCGGGAGGGCCAGCAGATACGCAGTATTTT | CASSVAGGPADTQYF
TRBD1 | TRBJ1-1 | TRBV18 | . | TGTGCCAGCTCAGAGGGGGCGAGGGGTACTGAAGCTTTCTTT | CASSEGARGTEAFF
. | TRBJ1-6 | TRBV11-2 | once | TGTGCAGGCGGCTCCTATAATTCACCCCTCCACTTT | CAGGSYNSPLHF
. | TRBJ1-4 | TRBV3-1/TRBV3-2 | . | TGTGCCAGCCGACTTACAGGGATAGTGGCCGAAAAACTGTTTTTT | CASRLTGIVAEKLFF
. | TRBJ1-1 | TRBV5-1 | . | TGCGCCAGCAGCCCCTGGGGCATGAACACTGAAGCTTTCTTT | CASSPWGMNTEAFF
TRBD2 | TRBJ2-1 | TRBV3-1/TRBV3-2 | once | TGTGCCAGCAGCCACTCTAGCGGGGCCTACAATGAGCAGTTCTTC | CASSHSSGAYNEQFF
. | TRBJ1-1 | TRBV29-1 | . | TGCAGCGTTCGGGGGTGGGAGAACACTGAAGCTTTCTTT | CSVRGWENTEAFF
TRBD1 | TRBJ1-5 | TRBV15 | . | TGTGCCACCAGCAGAGATTTAGGGGGCGAGGAACAGCCCCAGCATTTT | CATSRDLGGEEQPQHF
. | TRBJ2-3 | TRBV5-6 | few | TGTGCCAGCAGCTTGGGGCTCAGGGTGGATACGCAGTATTTT | CASSLGLRVDTQYF
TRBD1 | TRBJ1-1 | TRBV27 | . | TGTGCCAGCAGTTCCGGGACAGAGAACACTGAAGCTTTCTTT | CASSSGTENTEAFF
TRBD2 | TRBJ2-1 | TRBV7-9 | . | TGTGCCAGCATCACCAATAGCGGGGGAGTGGGCTCCTACAATGAGCAGTTCTTC | CASITNSGGVGSYNEQFF
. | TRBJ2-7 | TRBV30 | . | TGTGCCTGGAGTAAGGGAGGACCCTACGAGCAGTACTTC | CAWSKGGPYEQYF
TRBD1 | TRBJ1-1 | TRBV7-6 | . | TGTGCCAGCAGCTTATCGACAGGGGGATTGACTGAAGCTTTCTTT | CASSLSTGGLTEAFF
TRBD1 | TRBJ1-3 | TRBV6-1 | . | TGTGCCAGCAGCGAAGGGGGCTACTCTGGAAACACCATATATTTT | CASSEGGYSGNTIYF
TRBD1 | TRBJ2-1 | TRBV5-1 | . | TGCGCCAGCAGCCTCACAGGGGTCAATGAGCAGTTCTTC | CASSLTGVNEQFF
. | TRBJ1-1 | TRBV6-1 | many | TGTGCCAGCAGTGAGGGGCACTCTATGAACACTGAAGCTTTCTTT | CASSEGHSMNTEAFF
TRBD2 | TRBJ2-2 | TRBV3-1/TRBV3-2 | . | TGTGCCAGCAGCCCCTTTCGGGAGGGCCGCACCGGGGAGCTGTTTTTT | CASSPFREGRTGELFF
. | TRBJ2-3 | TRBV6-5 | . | TGTGCCAGCAGCCTACAGAGAACAGATACGCAGTATTTT | CASSLQRTDTQYF
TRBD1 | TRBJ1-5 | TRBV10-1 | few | TGCGCCAGCAGTGACACAGGGGCGGCGAGGCAGCCCCAGCATTTT | CASSDTGAARQPQHF
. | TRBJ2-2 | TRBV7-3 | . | TGTGCCAGCAGCTTCCGCAGGACGAACACCGGGGAGCTGTTTTTT | CASSFRRTNTGELFF
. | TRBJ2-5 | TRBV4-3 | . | TGCGCCAGCAGCCAAGCCCCCAGAGGCGAGACCCAGTACTTC | CASSQAPRGETQYF
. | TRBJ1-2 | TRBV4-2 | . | TGTGCCAGCAGCCAAGATATTCGGGATCACGCTAACTATGGCTACACCTTC | CASSQDIRDHANYGYTF
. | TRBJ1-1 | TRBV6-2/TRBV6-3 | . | TGTGCCAGCAGCATCACAGACACTGAAGCTTTCTTT | CASSITDTEAFF
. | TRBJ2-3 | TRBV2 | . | TGTGCCAGCAGTGACAACGGGAGTAGGGGAGATACGCAGTATTTT | CASSDNGSRGDTQYF
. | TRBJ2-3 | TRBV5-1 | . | TGCGCCAGCACCCATCAGGAGCGGAAACTTTCGACGCAGTATTTT | CASTHQERKLSTQYF
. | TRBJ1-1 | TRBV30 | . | TGTGCCTGGAGGACGCAAGGGGACACTGAAGCTTTCTTT | CAWRTQGDTEAFF
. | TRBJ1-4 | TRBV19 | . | TGTGCCAGTAGTCAAAGCGAGAATGAAAAACTGTTTTTT | CASSQSENEKLFF
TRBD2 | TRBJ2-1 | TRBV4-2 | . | TGTGCCAGCAGCCAATGGCGGGGGGGCCGCAATGAGCAGTTCTTC | CASSQWRGGRNEQFF
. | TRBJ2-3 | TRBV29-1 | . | TGCAGCGTTGAACCGGGTACAGATACGCAGTATTTT | CSVEPGTDTQYF
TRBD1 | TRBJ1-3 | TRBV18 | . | TGTGCCAGCTCACCGGGACAGGGGGCCTCTGGAAACACCATATATTTT | CASSPGQGASGNTIYF
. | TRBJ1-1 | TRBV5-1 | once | TGCGCCAGCAGCTTAAACACAGGGAACACTGAAGCTTTCTTT | CASSLNTGNTEAFF
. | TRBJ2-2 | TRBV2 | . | TGTGCCAGCAGTGAAGGTTCAGGGCGTATTACCGGGGAGCTGTTTTTT | CASSEGSGRITGELFF
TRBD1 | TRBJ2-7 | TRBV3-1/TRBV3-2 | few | TGTGCCAGCAGCCGCGGACAGGGCCGGGCCTACGAGCAGTACTTC | CASSRGQGRAYEQYF
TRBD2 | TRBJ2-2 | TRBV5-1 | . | TGCGCCAGCAGCTTGGGGCGAGCGGGAAACACCGGGGAGCTGTTTTTT | CASSLGRAGNTGELFF
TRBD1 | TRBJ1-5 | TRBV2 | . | TGTGCCAGCAGTGGGACAGGGGGCTATCAGCCCCAGCATTTT | CASSGTGGYQPQHF
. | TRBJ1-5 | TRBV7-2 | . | TGTGCCAGCAGCTTAAGACCCTTGGGAGGCGGACAGCCCCAGCATTTT | CASSLRPLGGGQPQHF
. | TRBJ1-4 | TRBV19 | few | TGTGCCAGTAGTCCGAGAGTTAATGAAAAACTGTTTTTT | CASSPRVNEKLFF
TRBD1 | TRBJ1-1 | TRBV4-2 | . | TGTGCCAGCAGCCAAGACTTACAGGGGGCTGACACTGAAGCTTTCTTT | CASSQDLQGADTEAFF
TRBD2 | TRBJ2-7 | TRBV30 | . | TGTGCCTGGGGTTCGGGACTAGCGACATACGAGCAGTACTTC | CAWGSGLATYEQYF
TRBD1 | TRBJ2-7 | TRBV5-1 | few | TGCGCCAGCAGCTTTGGGAGTACCAGGGGGAACGAGCAGTACTTC | CASSFGSTRGNEQYF
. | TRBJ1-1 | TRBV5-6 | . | TGTGCCAGCAGCTTGAGGGGCAACATGAACACTGAAGCTTTCTTT | CASSLRGNMNTEAFF
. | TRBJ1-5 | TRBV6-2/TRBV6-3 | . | TGTGCCAGCAGTTACACAGAGAGTTCACATCAGCCCCAGCATTTT | CASSYTESSHQPQHF
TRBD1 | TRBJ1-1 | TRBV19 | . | TGTGCCAGTAGTATAGCAAACAGGGGAATGACTGAAGCTTTCTTT | CASSIANRGMTEAFF
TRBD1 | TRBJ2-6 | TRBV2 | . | TGTGCCAGCAGTATGGACAGGGCTGGGGCCAACGTCCTGACTTTC | CASSMDRAGANVLTF
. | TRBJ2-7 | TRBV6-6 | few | TGTGCCAGCAGTTCCAGGACACTAACCTACGAGCAGTACTTC | CASSSRTLTYEQYF
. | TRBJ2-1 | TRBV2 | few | TGTGCCAGCAGTGATCGGAGAGAGTCCGGTAGGTTCTTC | CASSDRRESGRFF
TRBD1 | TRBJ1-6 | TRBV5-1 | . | TGCGCCAGCAGCTTGGTCCTTACAGGGGCTTCACCCCTCCACTTT | CASSLVLTGASPLHF
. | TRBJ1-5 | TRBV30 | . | TGTGCCTGGAGCCCGACAGCATATAGCAATCAGCCCCAGCATTTT | CAWSPTAYSNQPQHF
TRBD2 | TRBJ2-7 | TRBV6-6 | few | TGTGCCAGCAGACTCCCTAGCGGGGGGTCCTACGAGCAGTACTTC | CASRLPSGGSYEQYF
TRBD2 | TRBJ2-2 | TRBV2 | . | TGTGCCAGCAGTGTCGGGCGGGGGAGTTTGGCCGGGGAGCTGTTTTTT | CASSVGRGSLAGELFF
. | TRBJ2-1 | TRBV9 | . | TGTGCCAGCAGCGCGGACGGGGGGCATAGCGACGTTCTTTTCGATGAGCAGTTCTTC | CASSADGGHSDVLFDEQFF
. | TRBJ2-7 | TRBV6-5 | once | TGTGCCAGCAGTTACTCGGAGATACACTACGAGCAGTACTTC | CASSYSEIHYEQYF